This T cell receptor beta chain was sequenced in a study of PD-L1 blockade in urothelial cancer. The overall study: Bladder-origin urothelial cancer in males covered twenty-five of 29 patients. The researchers analyzed blood 3 weeks (second dose) and 6 weeks after treatment start. Among blood samples, the median T cell count was around 150,000.

V was clipped by 2 bases and J by 7 bases, with 11 bases between them. Per the germline V gene, CDR1 is SEHNR and CDR2 is FQNEAQ (reference sequence). The CDR3 has 13 amino acids. Profiling relied on immunoSEQ multiplex PCR, and the TCRdb table lists in-frame clones only, not all of them. The sample lists just over 50,000 clones, roughly four fifths occurring once. Time point reported: pretreatment peripheral blood. Locally advanced or metastatic urothelial carcinoma affected all patients. This sequence was found in a man in his 70s with urothelial cancer. Here the sequenced sample was PBMCs, taken around atezolizumab (anti-PD-L1) treatment. The chain combines TRBV7-9 with TRBJ1-1; possible D gene TRBD1, 5 bases. CDR3 loop: CASSLYGGNEAFF. The CDR3, as DNA: TGTGCCAGCAGCTTATACGGGGGTAATGAAGCTTTCTTT.